The present T cell receptor (beta chain) was sequenced within a study of graft-versus-host responses after intestinal transplantation. The V and J ends lost 5 bases and 1 base respectively, with 8 bases between them. Per the germline V gene, CDR1 is SGHTA and CDR2 is FQGTGA. This CDR3 is 13 amino acids long. About this clone: Its antigen remains unknown.

Profiling relied on immunoSEQ multiplex PCR, and the TCRdb table lists in-frame clones only, not all of them. Of 70,000 to 95,000 clones in the sample, 75% to 90% were seen once. The sample here was unstimulated CD4+ T cells sorted from spleen or lymph node cells, taken before intestinal transplant. The chain carries TRBV7-3 and TRBJ2-5; D is ambiguous. The TCR was taken from a human donor who received an intestinal transplant. DNA for the CDR3: TGTGCCAGCAGCCGCGGCACCCAAGAGACCCAGTACTTC. Amino acids: CASSRGTQETQYF.